These 6 T cell receptor beta chains came from one sample sequenced in a study of T cells in localized non-small cell lung cancer. The table came from immunoSEQ multiplex PCR; TCRdb's copy has only in-frame clones and leaves some out. This table has approximately 70,000 clones, 86% appearing once. This specimen was peripheral blood, taken before any cancer treatment. These receptors all stem from a male donor at least 60 years old with stage III squamous cell lung carcinoma.

V is TRBV13 and J is TRBJ1-2; 7 nucleotides line up with TRBD1. Germline CDR1 PRHDT, CDR2 FYEKMQ (reference sequence). The CDR3 contains 15 residues. With 0 bases clipped from V and 5 bases from J, the junction kept 6 bases outside the gene matches. CDR3 loop: CASSLGGRGFYGYTF. The CDR3 DNA sequence: TGTGCCAGCAGCTTAGGGGGCAGGGGGTTTTATGGCTACACCTTC.

The CDR3 loop reads CASSERNQPQHF. For the CDR3, the DNA is TGTGCCAGCAGCGAGCGTAATCAGCCCCAGCATTTT. This sequence joins TRBV25-1 and TRBJ1-5, with unresolved D. The CDR3 runs to 12 residues. Germline CDR1 reads MGHDK; CDR2 reads SYGVNS. The germline V and J ends were trimmed by 6 bases and 4 bases, with 7 bases remaining between them.

This chain links TRBV27 with TRBJ2-3; 7 bases agree with TRBD1. The CDR3 sequence is 15 residues long. Germline loops: CDR1 MNHEY, CDR2 SMNVEV (reference sequence). Trimming cost V 4 bases and J 3 bases; bases outside gene matches: 7. The CDR3, as DNA: TGTGCCAGCAGTTCAATGACAGGGCCTACAGATACGCAGTATTTT. Its protein is CASSSMTGPTDTQYF.

A remark on this clone: Germline and junction disagree at one end, which may indicate a read error. The chain employs TRBV18 and TRBJ1-1; 7 nucleotides align to TRBD1. The CDR3 is made up of 13 amino acids. The germline V gene encodes CDR1 KGHSH and CDR2 LQKENI. The CDR3 bases are TGTGCCAGTTCACAGGGGCAGAACACTGAAGCTTTCTTT. This gives the protein CASSQGQNTEAFF.

The chain employs TRBV20-1 and TRBJ1-2; no clear D gene. The ends were cut back, 2 bases at V and 4 bases at J, with 5 bases in the middle. This CDR3 spans 11 amino acids. Germline assignment: CDR1 DFQATT and CDR2 SNEGSKA (reference sequence). The DNA for the CDR3 is TGCAGTGCTAGACTTGGCTATGGCTACACCTTC. This gives the protein CSARLGYGYTF.

The rearrangement links TRBV18 to TRBJ2-1; TRBD1 might be the D (6 bases). V dropped 3 bases and J dropped 6 bases, with 12 bases sitting between them. Germline CDR1 KGHSH, CDR2 LQKENI. This CDR3 has 14 amino acids. The CDR3 loop is CASSPSGVGNEQFF. The CDR3 DNA is TGTGCCAGCTCACCCTCAGGGGTAGGCAATGAGCAGTTCTTC.